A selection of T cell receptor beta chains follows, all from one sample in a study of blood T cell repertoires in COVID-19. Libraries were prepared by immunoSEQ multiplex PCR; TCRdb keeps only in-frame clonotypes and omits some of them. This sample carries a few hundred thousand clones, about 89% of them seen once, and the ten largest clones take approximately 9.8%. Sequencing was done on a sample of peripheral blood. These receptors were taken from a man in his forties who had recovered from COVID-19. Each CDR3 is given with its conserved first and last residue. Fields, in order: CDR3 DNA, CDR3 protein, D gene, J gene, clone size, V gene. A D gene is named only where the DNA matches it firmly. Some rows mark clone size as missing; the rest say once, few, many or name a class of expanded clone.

DNA: TGTGCCAGCAGCCGTACTAGCGGGGTCCAAGAGACCCAGTACTTC; CDR3: CASSRTSGVQETQYF; D: TRBD2; J: TRBJ2-5; size: once; V: TRBV5-4
DNA: TGTGCCAGCAGCCTTAGACTCGGGAGTAGCGGGGGTCGGAGCTCCTACGAGCAGTACTTC; CDR3: CASSLRLGSSGGRSSYEQYF; D: TRBD2; J: TRBJ2-7; size: NA; V: TRBV4-2
DNA: TGTGCCAGTAGTATTGGACAGGGGGCGAATGAGCAGTTCTTC; CDR3: CASSIGQGANEQFF; D: TRBD1; J: TRBJ2-1; size: NA; V: TRBV19
DNA: TGTGCCAGCAGCTTCACCGGAGCGACCTACGAGCAGTACTTC; CDR3: CASSFTGATYEQYF; D: NA; J: TRBJ2-7; size: NA; V: TRBV11-2
DNA: TGTGCCAGCAGCTTTCCGAGTGGAAACACCATATATTTT; CDR3: CASSFPSGNTIYF; D: NA; J: TRBJ1-3; size: once; V: TRBV5-5
DNA: TGTGCCAGCAGCCACGGACTAGCGAACACAGATACGCAGTATTTT; CDR3: CASSHGLANTDTQYF; D: TRBD2; J: TRBJ2-3; size: NA; V: TRBV7-3
DNA: TGTGCCATCAGCATGATTCTAGCGGGGGGTTTCAATGAGCAGTTCTTC; CDR3: CAISMILAGGFNEQFF; D: TRBD2; J: TRBJ2-1; size: NA; V: TRBV10-3
DNA: TGCGCCAGCAGCTTGGGGGCTAGCAGGCCCCGGACGGAGACCCAGTACTTC; CDR3: CASSLGASRPRTETQYF; D: NA; J: TRBJ2-5; size: few; V: TRBV5-1
DNA: TGTGCCATCAGTGAGGTCCTTGCCGAGGAGCAGTACTTC; CDR3: CAISEVLAEEQYF; D: NA; J: TRBJ2-7; size: NA; V: TRBV10-3
DNA: TGTGCCACCGGGGCGAACACCGGGGAGCTGTTTTTT; CDR3: CATGANTGELFF; D: NA; J: TRBJ2-2; size: NA; V: TRBV5-4
DNA: TGTGCCAGCAGTGAAGCCGACAGACTCAATCAGCCCCAGCATTTT; CDR3: CASSEADRLNQPQHF; D: NA; J: TRBJ1-5; size: NA; V: TRBV2
DNA: TGTGCCAGTAGTATGATCGGGGGGTCCTACGAGCAGTACTTC; CDR3: CASSMIGGSYEQYF; D: TRBD2; J: TRBJ2-7; size: NA; V: TRBV19
DNA: TGTGCCAGCAGCCCAGGACAGGGGACCTACAATGAGCAGTTCTTC; CDR3: CASSPGQGTYNEQFF; D: TRBD1; J: TRBJ2-1; size: NA; V: TRBV6-5
DNA: TGTGCCAGCAGTTTACTCAGGAACCTAAACACTGAAGCTTTCTTT; CDR3: CASSLLRNLNTEAFF; D: NA; J: TRBJ1-1; size: NA; V: TRBV27
DNA: TGTGCCAGCAGCTTGGGCAGGGGGTACACCGGGGAGCTGTTTTTT; CDR3: CASSLGRGYTGELFF; D: TRBD1; J: TRBJ2-2; size: NA; V: TRBV5-8
DNA: TGCAGCGTAGGACAGGGGCGGTGGGAGACCCAGTACTTC; CDR3: CSVGQGRWETQYF; D: TRBD1; J: TRBJ2-5; size: NA; V: TRBV29-1
DNA: TGTGCCAGCAGCCCGGAGGCCGCGGGACCCGGCTACACCTTC; CDR3: CASSPEAAGPGYTF; D: NA; J: TRBJ1-2; size: NA; V: TRBV5-4
DNA: TGTGCCAGCAGCCCCGCCAGCGGGGGGCGCGTCACCGGGGAGCTGTTTTTT; CDR3: CASSPASGGRVTGELFF; D: TRBD2; J: TRBJ2-2; size: NA; V: TRBV5-4
DNA: TGTGCCAGTAGTGGCCGACTAGCGGGGCAGTTCTTC; CDR3: CASSGRLAGQFF; D: TRBD2; J: TRBJ2-1; size: NA; V: TRBV19
DNA: TGTGCCAGCAGCCCCTATTGGGCGGGGGGGCAGGAGACCCAGTACTTC; CDR3: CASSPYWAGGQETQYF; D: TRBD2; J: TRBJ2-5; size: NA; V: TRBV6-2/TRBV6-3
DNA: TGTGCCAGCAGCGGTTGGACAGATCCGAACACTGAAGCTTTCTTT; CDR3: CASSGWTDPNTEAFF; D: NA; J: TRBJ1-1; size: NA; V: TRBV11-2
DNA: TGTGCCAGCAGCCGATGGACAGGGGCGAACTATGGCTACACCTTC; CDR3: CASSRWTGANYGYTF; D: TRBD1; J: TRBJ1-2; size: few; V: TRBV5-8
DNA: TGTGCCAGCGGACAGGGGGATGAGCAGTTCTTC; CDR3: CASGQGDEQFF; D: TRBD1; J: TRBJ2-1; size: NA; V: TRBV2
DNA: TGCGCCAGCAGCGCGGGACAGCTGAACACTGAAGCTTTCTTT; CDR3: CASSAGQLNTEAFF; D: TRBD1; J: TRBJ1-1; size: NA; V: TRBV5-1
DNA: TGTGCCTGGCGGGGCCTTCCTTCCTACAATGAGCAGTTCTTC; CDR3: CAWRGLPSYNEQFF; D: NA; J: TRBJ2-1; size: few; V: TRBV2
DNA: TGTGCCAGCAGTCCAACAGGGACCCAATTCAATGGCTACACCTTC; CDR3: CASSPTGTQFNGYTF; D: NA; J: TRBJ1-2; size: NA; V: TRBV6-2/TRBV6-3
DNA: TGTGCCAGCAGCCCAGAGAGAGACAGGGCGTATGGCTACACCTTC; CDR3: CASSPERDRAYGYTF; D: TRBD1; J: TRBJ1-2; size: NA; V: TRBV7-2
DNA: TGTGCCAGCAACCCCCTCGGCGGCCCTGGGGCCAACGTCCTGACTTTC; CDR3: CASNPLGGPGANVLTF; D: NA; J: TRBJ2-6; size: once; V: TRBV11-2
DNA: TGTGCCAGCTCACCACTACAAGGAGGTTATAATTCACCCCTCCACTTT; CDR3: CASSPLQGGYNSPLHF; D: NA; J: TRBJ1-6; size: NA; V: TRBV18
DNA: TGTGCCATCAGTGAGGATAGAAAGGGGCTCTCCACTGAAGCTTTCTTT; CDR3: CAISEDRKGLSTEAFF; D: NA; J: TRBJ1-1; size: NA; V: TRBV10-3
DNA: TGTGCCATCAGTACACCAACCGGGACATCGCCAGCTAACTATGGCTACACCTTC; CDR3: CAISTPTGTSPANYGYTF; D: NA; J: TRBJ1-2; size: NA; V: TRBV10-3
DNA: TGTGCCAGCTCACCAAAGCAGGGGGCGATGAACACTGAAGCTTTCTTT; CDR3: CASSPKQGAMNTEAFF; D: TRBD1; J: TRBJ1-1; size: once; V: TRBV18
DNA: TGCGCCAGCAGCTCAGGCGGCGGGTCTCACTACGAGCAGTACTTC; CDR3: CASSSGGGSHYEQYF; D: NA; J: TRBJ2-7; size: NA; V: TRBV5-1
DNA: TGTGCCAGCAGTTCACGGGGACAGTCCTACGAGCAGTACTTC; CDR3: CASSSRGQSYEQYF; D: TRBD1; J: TRBJ2-7; size: NA; V: TRBV6-6
DNA: TGCAGCGTTGACTACAGGGACAGTGACAACTATGGCTACACCTTC; CDR3: CSVDYRDSDNYGYTF; D: TRBD1; J: TRBJ1-2; size: NA; V: TRBV29-1
DNA: TGTGCCAGCTCACCGGTGGGGGGGAATCAGCCCCAGCATTTT; CDR3: CASSPVGGNQPQHF; D: NA; J: TRBJ1-5; size: NA; V: TRBV18
DNA: TGTGCCAGTAGTATATGGGGGACAGGGGGCAGGGGTGAGCAGTTCTTC; CDR3: CASSIWGTGGRGEQFF; D: TRBD1; J: TRBJ2-1; size: once; V: TRBV19
DNA: TGTGCCAGCAGGCTAGCGGGGAGCTCCTACGAGCAGTACTTC; CDR3: CASRLAGSSYEQYF; D: TRBD2; J: TRBJ2-7; size: NA; V: TRBV11-2
DNA: TGTGCCAGCAGGCAAGACAGGAGCTCAAATGAAAAACTGTTTTTT; CDR3: CASRQDRSSNEKLFF; D: NA; J: TRBJ1-4; size: NA; V: TRBV6-6
DNA: TGTGCCAGCAGGGGAGGAGGGCAGGCCACGTCCTATGGCTACACCTTC; CDR3: CASRGGGQATSYGYTF; D: NA; J: TRBJ1-2; size: NA; V: TRBV5-4
DNA: TGTGCCAGCAGTCCCTCCTTCGGGCGGGGGGGCGTGGAGCAGTACTTC; CDR3: CASSPSFGRGGVEQYF; D: TRBD2; J: TRBJ2-7; size: NA; V: TRBV6-2/TRBV6-3
DNA: TGTGCCAGCAGCAAAATCGACAGGGTGTTCGAGCAGTACTTC; CDR3: CASSKIDRVFEQYF; D: NA; J: TRBJ2-7; size: NA; V: TRBV21-1
DNA: TGTGCCAGCAGTAAGACAGGGAATAATTCACCCCTCCACTTT; CDR3: CASSKTGNNSPLHF; D: TRBD1; J: TRBJ1-6; size: NA; V: TRBV9
DNA: TGTGCCAGCAGTGGGGGCCCAATTAACTATGGCTACACCTTC; CDR3: CASSGGPINYGYTF; D: NA; J: TRBJ1-2; size: NA; V: TRBV25-1
DNA: TGTGCCATCACCGGACTAGCGGGAGGCACCGGGGAGCTGTTTTTT; CDR3: CAITGLAGGTGELFF; D: TRBD2; J: TRBJ2-2; size: once; V: TRBV10-3
DNA: TGTGCCAGCAGCGTAGTTGGATCGGGGGGGTACAATGAGCAGTTCTTC; CDR3: CASSVVGSGGYNEQFF; D: TRBD2; J: TRBJ2-1; size: NA; V: TRBV9
DNA: TGTGCCAGCAGTTGGACAGGGGGCACAGATACGCAGTATTTT; CDR3: CASSWTGGTDTQYF; D: TRBD1; J: TRBJ2-3; size: NA; V: TRBV6-5
DNA: TGCGCCAGCAGCCAAGGGAGCGGTGCTCCCTATGGCTACACCTTC; CDR3: CASSQGSGAPYGYTF; D: NA; J: TRBJ1-2; size: NA; V: TRBV4-3
DNA: TGTGCCAGCAGCCCGGACAGGGGGAATGGCTACACCTTC; CDR3: CASSPDRGNGYTF; D: TRBD1; J: TRBJ1-2; size: once; V: TRBV7-3
DNA: TGCAGCGTTGAACTACGGAATGAGCAGTTCTTC; CDR3: CSVELRNEQFF; D: NA; J: TRBJ2-1; size: NA; V: TRBV29-1
DNA: TGTGCCAGCAGTTACGGGGGGACCGCATACAATGAGCAGTTCTTC; CDR3: CASSYGGTAYNEQFF; D: NA; J: TRBJ2-1; size: NA; V: TRBV6-5
DNA: TGTGCCAGCAGGACTTACAGGGGTTCCTACAATGAGCAGTTCTTC; CDR3: CASRTYRGSYNEQFF; D: TRBD1; J: TRBJ2-1; size: NA; V: TRBV2
DNA: TGTGCCAGCTCACCGCAGGGGGTCTACGACGAGCAGTACTTC; CDR3: CASSPQGVYDEQYF; D: TRBD1; J: TRBJ2-7; size: NA; V: TRBV18
DNA: TGTGCCAGCAGCTTAGAAGGACAGGGGTTGTTAAATACGCAGTATTTT; CDR3: CASSLEGQGLLNTQYF; D: TRBD1; J: TRBJ2-3; size: NA; V: TRBV11-3
DNA: TGTGCCAGCAGAGCCCAGGGCCTCTCCTACAATGAGCAGTTCTTC; CDR3: CASRAQGLSYNEQFF; D: NA; J: TRBJ2-1; size: NA; V: TRBV2